This T cell receptor beta chain was profiled in a study of blood T cell repertoires in COVID-19. Measured with immunoSEQ multiplex PCR; TCRdb has only the in-frame clones, and not every one. The sample lists approximately 250,000 clones; over 80% were seen once. J gave up 2 bases and V 4 bases, and 9 bases lay outside the gene matches. Germline V gives CDR1 SGHAT, CDR2 FQNNGV. There are 16 residues in the CDR3. V is TRBV11-2 and J is TRBJ2-3; 7 bases are a match to TRBD1. Specimen: peripheral blood. The TCR was taken from a woman in her sixties with active or convalescent COVID-19. The CDR3 spells CASSSDREAYTDTQYF. CDR3 bases: TGTGCCAGCAGCTCTGACAGGGAAGCCTACACAGATACGCAGTATTTT.